This T cell receptor beta chain appears in the sequencing data of a study of blood T cell repertoires in COVID-19. The overall study: In each case, the material was cDNA or gDNA derived from T cells, B-cell-depleted T cells, or PBMCs.

Seattle patients were enrolled during active infection and followed longitudinally. The assay was immunoSEQ multiplex PCR, and TCRdb's table has in-frame clones only and misses some. The profile covers some 110,000 clones, with about 70% appearing a single time and about 5.5% taken by the ten largest. Sequencing used peripheral blood. This clonotype originated in a man of 80 years or more with COVID-19, enrolled during active disease.

Here the CDR3 reads CASSRPGQGALGGYTF. Here the CDR3 DNA reads TGTGCCAGCTCACGCCCGGGACAGGGGGCGTTGGGAGGCTACACCTTC. The chain couples TRBV18 to TRBJ1-2; the match to TRBD1 covers 12 bases. Germline assignment: CDR1 KGHSH and CDR2 LQKENI. The CDR3 is 16 residues long. V shed 4 bases, J shed 8 bases, and the junction held 11 bases outside the gene matches.